One T cell receptor (beta chain) is described in this entry. This clone occurred a few times. Its antigen is unknown. Base qualities are not recorded, but no much larger clone differs from it by a single base. Whole blood was collected in K2EDTA tubes by collaborating institutions according to the institutions' own protocols. For TCRbeta analysis, collaborator samples were shipped as frozen whole blood, as isolated PBMCs, or as DNA extracted from either sample type. The CDR3 numbers 16 residues from cysteine through phenylalanine. Left in the record is the CDR3 DNA by itself, 48 bases read in frame from the first base. TCRbeta CDR3 regions were amplified from genomic DNA using the immunoSEQ Assay, a bias-controlled multiplex PCR. In the source study's methods: The number of nucleated cells in each sample was estimated by amplification of reference gene primers within the assay. Sequence reads were collapsed and filtered to measure the absolute abundance of every unique TCRbeta CDR3 rearrangement. For each sample, productive Simpson clonality was calculated by taking the square root of Simpson's diversity index across productive rearrangements. TCRdb's version of the immuneACCESS table is confined to in-frame rearrangements and falls short of the full clone set. An unresolved V gene accounts for under half of the shortfall where checked; the remainder is of unknown origin. That table is the source of V, J and clone size, and D and trimming were worked out from the DNA. For this sample there are 200,000 to 250,000 clones; 82% appear just once. Clones ranked in the top ten supply around 3.3% of the sample.

This record comes from a study of blood T cell repertoires in COVID-19 (dated by TCRdb to about 2020). General notes on the study: Collaborator samples came from the United States, Italy and Spain and covered acute and convalescent phases of COVID-19. The material from the prospective study consisted of cDNA or gDNA derived from T cells, B-cell-depleted T cells, or PBMCs. Where available, HLA class I and class II types were obtained from metadata supplied by the sample provider rather than from assay-based typing. Subjects who had been exposed to COVID-19, were actively infected with it, or had recovered from it provided the deeply sampled blood TCRbeta repertoires that made up the dataset. The sample metadata nearly always contained a de-identified subject ID, COVID-19 status, age in years and sex. The samples were drawn from two sources: the first 160 participants of the ongoing ImmuneRACE study, and 1,000 to 1,500 subjects contributed by 6 global collaborators. The repertoires were released in a freely available public database meant as a resource for research on the immune response to SARS-CoV-2.

Broad study findings and their caveats: The amount of clinical and demographic metadata varied by source and participant and was provided uncurated.

The sequencing sample was made of peripheral blood. Recombination linked TRBV21-1 to TRBJ2-1; the D call in the table, TRBD2, was not verified against the DNA. TRBV21-1 is a pseudogene locus. This clonotype was obtained from a woman aged 80 or older with acute or convalescent COVID-19. The CDR3 region: CASSKTSGGGRNEQFF. Read as DNA, the sequence is TGTGCCAGCAGCAAGACTAGCGGGGGAGGGAGGAATGAGCAGTTCTTC.